A selection of T cell receptor beta chains follows, all from one sample in a study of T-cell reconstitution after alpha-beta-depleted transplantation in children. TCRdb reanalysed the PCR reads using MiXCR and keeps one entry per CDR3 protein. The table lists some 600,000 distinct CDR3 sequences, 10% to 15% of them singletons. The input for sequencing was PBMCs, mostly from graft donor cells, taken 360 days after TCRalphabeta/CD19-depleted stem cell transplant. These receptors all come from a male patient under 18 who had a stem cell transplant for acute myeloid leukemia, so the T cells may come from the graft donor. Each CDR3 is given with its conserved first and last residue. The order of the fields is V gene, D gene, clone size, J gene, CDR3 DNA, CDR3 protein. A D gene is named only where the DNA matches it firmly. For some rows the clone size is stated as once, few or many, or as a class when expanded; others skip it.

TRBV28	NA	few	TRBJ2-1	TGTGCCAGCAGTCTCATACAGCAGGGATACAATGAGCAGTTCTTC	CASSLIQQGYNEQFF
TRBV10-3	NA	NA	TRBJ1-1	TGTGCCATCAGTGAAGGACGGCACACTGAAGCTTTCTTT	CAISEGRHTEAFF
TRBV12-3/TRBV12-4	NA	NA	TRBJ2-1	TGTGCCAGCAGACTCGGTAGCGGTGTGGCCGGGGTAGTCGAGCAGTTCTTC	CASRLGSGVAGVVEQFF
TRBV3-1	NA	NA	TRBJ2-1	TGTGCCAGCAGCCCCCCGTTCTCACTAAACAGAAGGGAGCAGTTCTTC	CASSPPFSLNRREQFF
TRBV5-1	NA	NA	TRBJ2-5	TGCGCCAGCAGCCCGTCCCACCAAGAGACCCAGTACTTC	CASSPSHQETQYF
TRBV29-1	NA	many	TRBJ2-6	TGCAGCGTTGCCCAACCTATCACTGGGGCCAACGTCCTGACTTTC	CSVAQPITGANVLTF
TRBV7-3	TRBD2	few	TRBJ2-2	TGTGCCAGCAGCTTAAAGACTAGCGGGACCAACACCGGGGAGCTGTTTTTT	CASSLKTSGTNTGELFF
TRBV4-3	TRBD2	NA	TRBJ2-3	TGCGCCAGCAGCCAAGATTCAGCGGGAGGGCCGTATACGCAGTATTTT	CASSQDSAGGPYTQYF
TRBV20-1	NA	NA	TRBJ2-7	TGCAGTTTTACGAAGTGGGGAGAGCAGTACTTC	CSFTKWGEQYF
TRBV18	TRBD1	NA	TRBJ1-1	TGTGCCAGCTCAACACAGGGGGCGGTCACTGAAGCTTTCTTT	CASSTQGAVTEAFF
TRBV18	NA	NA	TRBJ1-4	TGTGCCAGCTCACCAGGGGGTTTGACTAATGAAAAACTGTTTTTT	CASSPGGLTNEKLFF
TRBV29-1	NA	NA	TRBJ1-1	TGCAGCGTTGAAGGAAACACTGAAGCTTTCTTT	CSVEGNTEAFF
TRBV5-1	NA	many	TRBJ2-4	TGCGCCAGCAGCTTGGGAACGGTTTCGCTAGAGGGAAACATTCAGTACTTC	CASSLGTVSLEGNIQYF
TRBV14	NA	NA	TRBJ2-7	TGTGCCAGCAGCCCTTTTGCGGGGGCCAATTCTTTTCGGGAGCAGTACTTC	CASSPFAGANSFREQYF
TRBV12-3/TRBV12-4	NA	NA	TRBJ2-3	TGTGCCAGCAGCACCTCCGGGACTAGCACAGATACGCAGTATTTT	CASSTSGTSTDTQYF
TRBV12-3/TRBV12-4	NA	few	TRBJ2-3	TGTGCCAGCAGTTTTCCCCCCCCAAGCACAGATACGCAGTATTTT	CASSFPPPSTDTQYF
TRBV11-1	NA	few	TRBJ2-5	TGTGCCAGCAGCTTAGGGGCCCGGGGGCGCCAGATCCAGAAGACCCAGTACTTC	CASSLGARGRQIQKTQYF
TRBV20-1	TRBD2	NA	TRBJ2-1	TGCAGTGCTAGACCTAGCGGGAGGGTGAATGAGCAGTTCTTC	CSARPSGRVNEQFF
TRBV18	NA	NA	TRBJ2-1	TGTGCCAGCTCACCTGGGGTGGTCAATGAGCAGTTCTTC	CASSPGVVNEQFF
TRBV11-1	TRBD2	few	TRBJ2-2	TGTGCCAGCAGCTTAGAAGGACTAGCGGGAGTTTTCACCGGGGAGCTGTTTTTT	CASSLEGLAGVFTGELFF
TRBV4-3	NA	few	TRBJ2-3	TGCGCCAGCAGCCAAGGGGCTAGCGCTACAGATACGCAGTATTTT	CASSQGASATDTQYF
TRBV5-5	NA	few	TRBJ2-7	TGTGCCAGCAGCTTATGGTACGAGCAGTACTTC	CASSLWYEQYF
TRBV6-5	NA	NA	TRBJ2-5	TGTGCCAGCAGTTACGCCGGGACTCAACTCCTGGGGGAGACCCAGTACTTC	CASSYAGTQLLGETQYF
TRBV2	TRBD2	few	TRBJ2-1	TGTGCCAGCACCCCGGGACTAGCGGGAGATCACAATGAGCAGTTCTTC	CASTPGLAGDHNEQFF
TRBV14	NA	NA	TRBJ1-1	TGTGCCAGCAGCCAAGATAAGGGCGTAATGAACACTGAAGCTTTCTTT	CASSQDKGVMNTEAFF
TRBV7-8	NA	NA	TRBJ2-2	TGTGCCAGCAGCTTAGTTTGGGGAGGGGGCCCCAACACCGGGGAGCTGTTTTTT	CASSLVWGGGPNTGELFF
TRBV28	TRBD2	NA	TRBJ2-3	TGTGCCAGCAGTACAACGGGACTAAACGGGGGGTATTTT	CASSTTGLNGGYF
TRBV7-2	NA	once	TRBJ1-3	TGTGCCAGCAGATTAGAAGGCAGCCTCTCTGGAAACACCATATATTTT	CASRLEGSLSGNTIYF
TRBV7-3	NA	few	TRBJ2-2	TGTGCCAGCAGCTTAAGGAGCGGGTCTGGGACCGGGGAGCTGTTTTTT	CASSLRSGSGTGELFF